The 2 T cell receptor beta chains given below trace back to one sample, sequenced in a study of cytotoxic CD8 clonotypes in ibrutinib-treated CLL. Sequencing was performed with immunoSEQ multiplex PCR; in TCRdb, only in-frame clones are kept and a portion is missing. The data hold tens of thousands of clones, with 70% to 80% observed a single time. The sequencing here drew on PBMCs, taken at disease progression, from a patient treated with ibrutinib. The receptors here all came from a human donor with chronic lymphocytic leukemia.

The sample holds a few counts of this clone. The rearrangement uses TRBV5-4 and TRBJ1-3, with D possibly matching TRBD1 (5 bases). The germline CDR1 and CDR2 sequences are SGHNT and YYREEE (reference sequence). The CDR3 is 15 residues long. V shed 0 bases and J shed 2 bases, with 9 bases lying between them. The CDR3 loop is CASSLGGRAGNTIYF. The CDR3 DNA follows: TGTGCCAGCAGCTTGGGCGGCAGGGCTGGAAACACCATATATTTT.

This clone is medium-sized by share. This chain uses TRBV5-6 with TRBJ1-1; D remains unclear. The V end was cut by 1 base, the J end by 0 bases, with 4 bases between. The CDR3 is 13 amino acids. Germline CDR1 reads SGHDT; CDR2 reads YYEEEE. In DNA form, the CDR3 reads TGTGCCAGCAGCTTGAAATTGAACACTGAAGCTTTCTTT. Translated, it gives CASSLKLNTEAFF. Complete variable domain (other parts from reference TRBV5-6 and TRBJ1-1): DAGVTQSPTHLIKTRGQQVTLRCSPKSGHDTVSWYQQALGQGPQFIFQYYEEEERQRGNFPDRFSGHQFPNYSSELNVNALLLGDSALYLCASSLKLNTEAFFGQGTRLTVV.